The next 28 T cell receptor beta chains were all read from a single sample in a study of response to subunit inactivated influenza vaccine. In TCRdb, the RT-PCR reads were re-called with MiXCR into one record per CDR3 protein. This table holds 530,000 or so distinct CDR3 sequences, roughly 15% found once. The source material was PBMCs from blood, sampled 11 to 12 days after vaccination. The source is a man aged 50-60 years who received an inactivated influenza vaccine.

This clonotype has a handful of counts. The rearrangement joins TRBV5-1 to TRBJ2-2; TRBD1 agrees at 8 bases. CDR1 SGHRS and CDR2 YFSETQ come from the germline V gene. This CDR3 region has 16 residues. The trim removed 2 bases at V and 0 bases at J, leaving 3 bases unmatched. CDR3 nucleotides: TGCGCCAGCAGCTTTTGGGGACAGGCGAACACCGGGGAGCTGTTTTTT. Translation gives CASSFWGQANTGELFF.

V usage is TRBV11-2 and J usage is TRBJ2-2; TRBD1 matches 7 bases. The germline CDR1 and CDR2 sequences are SGHAT and FQNNGV. The V and J ends lost 6 bases and 3 bases, in that order; junction bases with no gene match: 7. The CDR3 is 15 amino acids. The CDR3 bases are TGTGCCAGCAGAAGACAGGGCTTGTACACCGGGGAGCTGTTTTTT. Its protein product is CASRRQGLYTGELFF.

A few counts support this clonotype. The chain carries TRBV6-1 and TRBJ2-2; a weak D match, TRBD1 (6 bases). This CDR3 contains 14 residues. Germline loops: CDR1 MNHNS, CDR2 SASEGT. V lost 7 bases and J 8 bases, leaving 17 bases between the germline ends. The CDR3 loop reads CASTLDSQRGELFF. DNA for the CDR3: TGTGCCAGCACCCTGGACAGCCAACGGGGGGAGCTGTTTTTT.

This sequence joins TRBV4-2 and TRBJ2-5; D may match TRBD1 or TRBD2 (6 bases each). The V gene lost 0 bases and the J gene lost 4 bases, with 12 bases spanning the gap. CDR1 and CDR2 from the germline V gene are LGHNA and YNFKEQ. CDR3 length: 15 amino acids. CDR3 in amino acids: CASSQDRRGTETQYF. The CDR3 nucleotides are TGTGCCAGCAGCCAAGACAGGAGGGGGACAGAGACCCAGTACTTC.

This clonotype was counted only a few times. V gene TRBV5-1 combines with J gene TRBJ2-1; D is ambiguous. This CDR3 spans 15 amino acids. The V gene lost 4 bases and the J gene lost 5 bases, with 16 bases spanning the gap. CDR1 is SGHRS, CDR2 YFSETQ, per germline. CDR3 sequence (DNA): TGCGCCAGCAGCCCAGCCCGGGTTGGACACAATGAGCAGTTCTTC. This translates into CASSPARVGHNEQFF.

This clonotype was seen repeatedly, ten times or more. The rearrangement uses TRBV29-1 and TRBJ2-7, with D maybe TRBD2 (5 bases). The CDR3 length is 11 residues. V lost 4 bases to trimming and J lost 4 bases, with 8 bases between them. Germline CDR1 is SQVTM and CDR2 is ANQGSEA. CDR3 nucleotides: TGCAGCGTTGGGGAGATTTACGAGCAGTACTTC. It specifies CSVGEIYEQYF.

This sequence joins TRBV6-1 and TRBJ2-1; perhaps TRBD1 as D (7 bases). V shed 5 bases and J shed 5 bases, with 13 bases lying between them. CDR3 size: 14 residues. Germline CDR1 is MNHNS and CDR2 is SASEGT. The CDR3 sequence: CASSTPGGHNEQFF. The CDR3 bases are TGTGCCAGCAGTACCCCAGGGGGGCACAATGAGCAGTTCTTC.

This clonotype appeared many times. A junction end diverges from the germline sequence, so it may reflect a read error. This chain uses TRBV5-1 with TRBJ2-7, with 9 positions matching TRBD1. Per germline, CDR1 SGHRS and CDR2 YFSETQ. This CDR3 is 14 amino acids long. CDR3 amino acids: CASSFGTGSYEQYF. CDR3 nucleotide sequence: TGTGCCAGCAGCTTCGGGACAGGGTCCTACGAGCAGTACTTC.

This clonotype has a handful of counts. The V gene is TRBV10-3, the J gene TRBJ1-2; the D gene is possibly TRBD1 (5 bases). This CDR3 contains 18 residues. Trimming took 0 bases from V and 4 from J, leaving 21 bases between them. The germline CDR1 and CDR2 sequences are ENHRY and SYGVKD. The CDR3 reads CAISESSLIGQPSYGYTF. The CDR3, as DNA: TGTGCCATCAGTGAGTCGAGTTTAATCGGACAACCAAGCTATGGCTACACCTTC.

The chain employs TRBV10-3 and TRBJ2-5, with 8 bases that match TRBD1. The V segment lost 10 bases and the J segment 4 bases; nucleotides outside the gene matches: 14. CDR1 is ENHRY, CDR2 SYGVKD, per germline. This CDR3 region has 15 residues. The CDR3: CATLGGQGAGETQYF. Here the CDR3 DNA reads TGTGCCACTCTAGGCGGGCAGGGGGCGGGAGAGACCCAGTACTTC.

This clonotype was detected a few times. This sequence joins TRBV27 and TRBJ2-5; the D gene is possibly TRBD2 (6 bases). V was clipped by 4 bases and J by 5 bases, with 14 bases between them. Germline CDR1 reads MNHEY; CDR2 reads SMNVEV (reference sequence). CDR3 length equals 14 residues. Written as DNA, the CDR3 is TGTGCCAGCAGTTCGCGGACTATGCGGGAGACCCAGTACTTC. As protein: CASSSRTMRETQYF.

This clonotype was recorded many times. The chain couples TRBV28 to TRBJ2-7, with D perhaps TRBD1 (5 bases). The germline gives CDR1 MDHEN, CDR2 SYDVKM. The ends were cut back, 4 bases at V and 7 bases at J, with 8 bases in the middle. The CDR3 runs 11 residues. The CDR3 sequence: CASSWGGEQYF. The CDR3 region has the DNA TGTGCCAGCAGTTGGGGCGGAGAGCAGTACTTC.

The table lists this clonotype with a few counts. The rearrangement joins TRBV20-1 to TRBJ1-1; weak D call: TRBD1 (5 bases). The CDR3 loop spans 13 amino acids. Trimming left V 6 bases short and J 0 bases short, with 11 bases between. Looked up from germline, CDR1 is DFQATT and CDR2 is SNEGSKA (reference sequence). The CDR3 bases are TGCAGTGCCAGGGACCCCATGAACACTGAAGCTTTCTTT. It yields the protein CSARDPMNTEAFF.

The V and J genes are TRBV28 and TRBJ2-1, with 8 bases matching TRBD2. CDR1 and CDR2 from the germline V gene are MDHEN and SYDVKM. The CDR3 consists of 15 residues. V gave up 6 bases and J gave up 0 bases; unmatched junction bases: 4. The CDR3 DNA is TGTGCCAGCAGAGAACTAGCGGACTCCTACAATGAGCAGTTCTTC. It is translated as CASRELADSYNEQFF.

This clonotype appeared once. The chain is built from TRBV6-2 or TRBV6-3 and TRBJ2-7; 7 positions agree with TRBD1. Losses at the gene ends were 6 bases for V and 6 bases for J; bases not matched to a gene: 11. The CDR3 covers 14 residues. CDR1 and CDR2 from the germline V gene are MNHEY and SVGEGT. CDR3 sequence: CASRRMGQPSEQYF. The CDR3, as DNA: TGTGCCAGCAGAAGGATGGGACAGCCCTCCGAGCAGTACTTC.

The sample holds a few counts of this clonotype. The chain uses TRBV20-1 and TRBJ2-7; 8 bases line up with TRBD2. Per the germline V gene, CDR1 is DFQATT and CDR2 is SNEGSKA (reference sequence). Trimming removed 3 bases from V and 6 bases from J; junction bases left unmatched: 10. There are 14 residues in the CDR3. CDR3 in DNA: TGCAGTGCTAGTTTCATGGCGGGAGGTTCCGAGCAGTACTTC. Residues: CSASFMAGGSEQYF.

This clonotype was counted many times. The chain couples TRBV12-3 or TRBV12-4 to TRBJ1-6, with D uncertain. V was trimmed by 6 bases and J by 10 bases, leaving 10 bases between them. The CDR3 length is 12 residues. In DNA, the CDR3 is TGTGCCAGCAGCATGGGTGGCTCACCCCTCCACTTT. It is translated as CASSMGGSPLHF.

This rearrangement joins TRBV29-1 to TRBJ2-7; 9 bases are a match to TRBD2. The V and J ends lost 4 bases and 6 bases, in that order; junction bases with no gene match: 16. CDR1 and CDR2 from the germline V gene are SQVTM and ANQGSEA. This CDR3 region has 16 residues. The CDR3 nucleotides read TGCAGCGTTGTCTCGCGGGAGGGCCTTCAAACAGGCGAGCAGTACTTC. Translating gives CSVVSREGLQTGEQYF.

V usage is TRBV7-2 and J usage is TRBJ2-5; 8 positions match TRBD2. Trimming cost V 1 base and J 2 bases; bases outside gene matches: 3. The CDR3 sequence is 15 residues long. The germline gives CDR1 SGHTA, CDR2 FQGNSA. In DNA, the CDR3 is TGTGCCAGCAGCTTAGTAGCGGGGCTACAAGAGACCCAGTACTTC. Translated, it gives CASSLVAGLQETQYF.

This clonotype was seen repeatedly, ten times or more. The rearrangement joins TRBV25-1 to TRBJ2-5; tentatively, D is TRBD2 (7 bases). CDR1 is MGHDK, CDR2 SYGVNS, per germline. The length of the CDR3 is 17 residues. Trimming removed 0 bases from V and 2 bases from J, with 16 bases in between. CDR3 DNA: TGTGCCAGCAGTGAATATTTTTCGGGGGGCCGACAAGAGACCCAGTACTTC. This codes for CASSEYFSGGRQETQYF. Full variable domain (remainder filled in from reference TRBV25-1 and TRBJ2-5): EADIYQTPRYLVIGTGKKITLECSQTMGHDKMYWYQQDPGMELHLIHYSYGVNSTEKGDLSSESTVSRIRTEHFPLTLESARPSHTSQYLCASSEYFSGGRQETQYFGPGTRLLVL.

This sequence joins TRBV10-3 and TRBJ2-3; 7 bases agree with TRBD2. The CDR3 spans 14 residues. With V trimmed by 4 bases and J by 4 bases, 5 bases remained unmatched. Germline CDR1 is ENHRY and CDR2 is SYGVKD. The CDR3 here is CAISGARGADTQYF. In nucleotides, the CDR3 is TGTGCCATCAGTGGGGCCCGGGGGGCAGATACGCAGTATTTT.

This clonotype turned up a few times. This chain connects TRBV5-1 to TRBJ2-5; 15 nucleotides match TRBD2. Trimming took 2 bases from V and 6 from J; bases not matched to a gene: 17. This CDR3 has 20 residues. Germline V CDR1 and CDR2: SGHRS, YFSETQ. As DNA, the CDR3 is TGCGCCAGCAGCTTAGGACCTGGGGGGACTAGCGGGGGGCTGTCAAAGACCCAGTACTTC. Its translation: CASSLGPGGTSGGLSKTQYF. Based on the CDR3 plus reference TRBV5-1 and TRBJ2-5, the full variable domain is KAGVTQTPRYLIKTRGQQVTLSCSPISGHRSVSWYQQTPGQGLQFLFEYFSETQRNKGNFPGRFSGRQFSNSRSEMNVSTLELGDSALYLCASSLGPGGTSGGLSKTQYFGPGTRLLVL.

The V call is TRBV7-8, the J call TRBJ1-5; 11 positions match TRBD1. CDR3 size: 17 residues. Germline values: CDR1 SGHVS, CDR2 FQNEAQ. The ends lost 3 bases at V and 1 base at J; junction bases unmatched: 5. As DNA, the CDR3 is TGTGCCAGCAGCTTGGACAGGGGGCTGGCGAGCAATCAGCCCCAGCATTTT. Amino acids: CASSLDRGLASNQPQHF.

The chain has TRBV6-6 and TRBJ2-3, with a weak D call TRBD2 (6 bases). In germline, CDR1 is MNHNY, CDR2 SVGAGI (reference sequence). This CDR3 has 12 residues. V was cut by 5 bases and J by 8 bases, with 11 bases left in between. CDR3 residues: CASSPLAVTQYF. The CDR3 region has the DNA TGTGCCAGCAGTCCACTAGCCGTTACGCAGTATTTT.

This clonotype turned up a few times. The chain couples TRBV20-1 to TRBJ2-3; 11 positions match TRBD2. The CDR3 spans 15 residues. Germline-derived CDR1 and CDR2 are DFQATT and SNEGSKA (reference sequence). V trimming: 2 bases; J trimming: 7 bases; junction bases outside the gene matches: 8. The CDR3 sequence is CSARILAGAGYTQYF. In nucleotides, the CDR3 is TGCAGTGCTAGAATACTAGCGGGAGCCGGTTATACGCAGTATTTT.

V gene TRBV20-1 combines with J gene TRBJ1-1; 7 bases fit TRBD1. There are 14 residues in the CDR3. Germline V gene data show CDR1 as DFQATT and CDR2 as SNEGSKA (reference sequence). Trimming removed 3 bases from V and 6 bases from J; junction bases left unmatched: 10. The CDR3 DNA reads as TGCAGTGCTAGTAGGGGGCTCCTGGACTCTGAAGCTTTCTTT. Its protein is CSASRGLLDSEAFF.

This clonotype was observed a handful of times. The J gene is TRBJ2-7, the V gene TRBV28, with TRBD2 identical over 9 bases. The CDR3 totals 16 residues. V lost 5 bases, J lost 3 bases, and 11 bases stayed unmatched. Germline-derived CDR1 and CDR2 are MDHEN and SYDVKM. The CDR3 region is CASSPVMGGGGYEQYF. CDR3 DNA: TGTGCCAGCAGTCCAGTGATGGGCGGGGGGGGCTACGAGCAGTACTTC.

This clonotype has more than one count but fewer than ten. In DNA form, the CDR3 reads TGTGCCAGCAGCGTAGAGGTCCGCACAGATACGCAGTATTTT. This gives the protein CASSVEVRTDTQYF. The rearrangement joins TRBV7-2 to TRBJ2-3; D remains unclear. Per germline, CDR1 SGHTA and CDR2 FQGNSA. Trimming stripped 5 bases from V and 1 base from J, with 10 bases between. This CDR3 is built from 14 residues.